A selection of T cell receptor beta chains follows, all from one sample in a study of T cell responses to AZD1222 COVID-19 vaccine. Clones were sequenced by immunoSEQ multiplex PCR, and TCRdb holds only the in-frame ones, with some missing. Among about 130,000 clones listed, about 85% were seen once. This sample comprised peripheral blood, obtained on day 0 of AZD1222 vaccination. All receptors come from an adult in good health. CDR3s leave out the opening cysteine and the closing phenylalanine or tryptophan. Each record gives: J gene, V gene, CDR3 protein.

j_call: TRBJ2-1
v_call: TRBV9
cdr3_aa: ASSTRTSGGSSYNEQF

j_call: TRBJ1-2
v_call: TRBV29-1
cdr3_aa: STWGGQEDYGYT

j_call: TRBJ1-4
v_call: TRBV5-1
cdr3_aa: ASSYRNEKLF

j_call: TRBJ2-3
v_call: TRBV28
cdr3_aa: ASTRGTSGLRAQY

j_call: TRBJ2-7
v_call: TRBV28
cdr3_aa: ASSGGGQGIYEQY

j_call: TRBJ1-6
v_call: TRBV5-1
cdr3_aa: ASSLAGFGSPLY

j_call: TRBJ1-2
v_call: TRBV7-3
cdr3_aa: ASSLKTEDPLYGYT

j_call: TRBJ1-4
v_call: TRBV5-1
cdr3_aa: ASSLAEGTIRANEKLF

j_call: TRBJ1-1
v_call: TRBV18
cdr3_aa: ASSTGTGATEAF

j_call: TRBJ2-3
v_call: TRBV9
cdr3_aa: ASSVGSTAGTDTQY

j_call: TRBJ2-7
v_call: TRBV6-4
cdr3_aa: ASSDFPGSGMDEQY

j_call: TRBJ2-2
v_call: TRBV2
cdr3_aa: ASSVGQINTGELF

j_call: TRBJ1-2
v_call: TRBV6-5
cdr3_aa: ASSYSTGVGYT

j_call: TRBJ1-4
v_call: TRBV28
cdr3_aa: ASSSEQGVATNEKLF

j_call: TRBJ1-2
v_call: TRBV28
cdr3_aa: ASSLGQGNYGYT

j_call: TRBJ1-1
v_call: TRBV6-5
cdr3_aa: ASSYRVNTEAF

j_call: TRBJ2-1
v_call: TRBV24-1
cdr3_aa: ATMRGGGSYNEQF

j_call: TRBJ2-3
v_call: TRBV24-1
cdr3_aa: ATSDTGRTDTQY

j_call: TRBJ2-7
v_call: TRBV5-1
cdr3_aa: ASSRLRTGYEQY

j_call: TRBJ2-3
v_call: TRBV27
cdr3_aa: ASSFLDRTSGGHTDTQY

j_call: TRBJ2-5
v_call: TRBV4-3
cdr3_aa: ASSQDGWEETQY

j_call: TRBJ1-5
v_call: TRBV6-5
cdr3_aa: ASAIWGSNQPQH

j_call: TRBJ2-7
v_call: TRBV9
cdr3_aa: ASSVGRGSSSYEQY

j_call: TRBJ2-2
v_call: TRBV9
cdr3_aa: ASSVEGGTPAAELF

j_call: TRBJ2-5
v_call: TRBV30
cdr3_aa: AIHRGQGQYQETQY

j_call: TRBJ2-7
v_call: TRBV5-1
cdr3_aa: ASSRDTTYEQY

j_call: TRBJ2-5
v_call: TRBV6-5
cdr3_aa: ASSEGWAQY

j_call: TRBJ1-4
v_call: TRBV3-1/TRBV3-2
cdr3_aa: ASSYRGAGEKLF

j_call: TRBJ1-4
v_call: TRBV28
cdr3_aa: ASTQGGGEKLF

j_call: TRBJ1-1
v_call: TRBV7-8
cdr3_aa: ASSLGGQGEAF

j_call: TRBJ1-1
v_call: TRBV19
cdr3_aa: ASSITPENTEAF

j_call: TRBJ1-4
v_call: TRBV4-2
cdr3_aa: ASSPTATTNEKLF

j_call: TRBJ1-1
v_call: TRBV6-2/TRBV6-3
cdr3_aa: ASSPQTNTEAF

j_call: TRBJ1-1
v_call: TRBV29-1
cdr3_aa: SVEGYKGGAF

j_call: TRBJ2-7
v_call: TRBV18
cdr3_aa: ASSAQKGASSYEQY

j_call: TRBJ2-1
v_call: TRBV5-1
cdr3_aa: ASSSGTGGQDEQF

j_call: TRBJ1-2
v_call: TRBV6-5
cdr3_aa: ASSYLQRANYGYT

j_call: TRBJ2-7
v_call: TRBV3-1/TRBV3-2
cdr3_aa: ASSQRGDYEQY

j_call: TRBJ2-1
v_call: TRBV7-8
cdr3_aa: ASSEQGASAYNEQF

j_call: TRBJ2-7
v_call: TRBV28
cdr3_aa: ASSSNPHRGQSYEQY

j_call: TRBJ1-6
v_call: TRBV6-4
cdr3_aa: ASSDQGNNSPLH

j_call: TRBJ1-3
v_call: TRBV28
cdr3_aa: ASSAGGNTIY

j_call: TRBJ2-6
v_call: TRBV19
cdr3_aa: ASSIGAGANVLT

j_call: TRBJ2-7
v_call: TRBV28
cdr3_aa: ASGSAYEQY

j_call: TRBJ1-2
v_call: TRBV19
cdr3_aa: ASSTTDYGYT

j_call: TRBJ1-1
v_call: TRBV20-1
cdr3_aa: SASLPTEAF

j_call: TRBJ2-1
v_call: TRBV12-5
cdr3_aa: ASGPDHYNEQF

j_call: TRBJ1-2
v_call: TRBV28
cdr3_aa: ASSTGALSYGYT

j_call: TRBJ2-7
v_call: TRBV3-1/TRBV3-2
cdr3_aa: ASMGTGSYEQY

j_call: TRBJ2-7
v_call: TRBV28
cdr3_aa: ASSFRNTGYEQY

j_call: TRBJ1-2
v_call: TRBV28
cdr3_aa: ASSLWGQGKDGYT

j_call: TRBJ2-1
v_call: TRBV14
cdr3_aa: ASTGAGSTYNEQF

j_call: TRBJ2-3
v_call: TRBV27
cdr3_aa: ASGVGAADTQY